This T cell receptor beta chain is from a study of blood T cells in healthy people across ages (dated by TCRdb to about 2015). In terms of the full investigation: In model experiments, template switching captured roughly one uniquely barcoded TCR beta cDNA molecule for every two T cells. The donors were divided into four age groups: young (average around 16 years), middle-aged (about 41), aged (under 70) and long-lived (82). The study analyzed two additional independent replicas of 1 million unique cDNA reads from the same blood draw for two donors, one aged 18 to 30 and one aged 80 or older. To avoid experimental bias, donors of different ages were spread randomly across the sequencing lanes. Age-related changes in TCR beta repertoire diversity were measured in the study by deep sequencing normalized with unique cDNA molecular identifiers.

V is cut by 4 bases and J by 6 bases, and the space between the germline ends is 17 bases. The germline V gene supplies CDR1 SGDLS and CDR2 YYNGEE. The cysteine opens and the phenylalanine closes a CDR3 of 15 amino acids. Only the CDR3 DNA stays, 45 bases, in frame from base 1. Overall study outcomes, separate from this receptor: The long-lived group showed more naive CD4+ T cells, fewer expanded clones and increased TCR diversity than the aged group, suggesting age selection. Observed TCR beta diversity per million T cells fell roughly linearly with age, and a significant reduction was already apparent by age roughly 40. Estimates of total diversity from one million sequenced T cells were regarded as lower bounds and underestimates. Donor CMV infection status was unknown, potentially confounding age-related changes in expanded clonotypes. There was a strong correlation between observed TCR beta diversity and the percentage of naive T cells measured by flow cytometry. Bulk unsorted PBMC profiling prevented conclusive comparison of naive and antigen-experienced compartments.

The table lists this clonotype with a few counts. Its antigen target is currently unknown. No qualities accompany the bases; no much larger clone lies one base away. Donors were under 40 systemically healthy Caucasian individuals from Russia aged roughly 6 to 90 years. Roughly 10 milliliters of peripheral blood were drawn from each donor into EDTA-treated Vacutainer tubes. Ficoll-Paque density-gradient centrifugation was used to isolate PBMCs, with at least 6.5 million per sample. Total RNA was extracted from PBMCs with Trizol reagent, with at least 6 micrograms obtained per sample. Naive CD45RAhigh/CD27high T cell percentages were measured by flow cytometry on a PBMC aliquot from every donor. The method was 5' RACE. For sequencing, an Illumina HiSeq 2500 was employed. The second PCR ran for about 6 to 12 cycles and used a J-beta primer mix along with a sample-barcoded 5' primer. A template-switch 5' adaptor carrying 12 random nucleotides introduced a unique molecular identifier onto each TCR beta cDNA molecule. At least 2.5 million CDR3-containing paired-end reads were obtained from each sample. First-strand cDNA synthesis was performed from all RNA using the Mint cDNA synthesis kit, with priming by a TRBC-specific oligonucleotide. After uracil-DNA glycosylase treatment, a first 18-cycle PCR used universal primers M1SS and BC2_uni_R on all cDNA. On the authors' methods: For normalization, 1 million high-quality reads, each with a distinct molecular identifier, were randomly selected from each sample. Reads sharing molecular identifiers were discarded rather than binned into consensus sequences. MiTCR, set to a Q25 quality threshold and the strictest error-elimination algorithm, was used for CDR3 identification, clonotype clustering and error correction. Lower-bound total TCR beta diversity was estimated with a nonparametric unseen species model using Euler transformation. The raw public reads went through TCRdb reprocessing: fastp at Q25, MiXCR clone calling, in-frame beta chains kept. Rows are combined by CDR3 protein, so each entry shows the most common genes and DNA. The V and J calls here are based on TCRdb, not the publication. Recorded for this sample are 850,000 to 1,000,000 distinct CDR3 sequences; about 44% of them occurred a single time. Around 15% of the sample belongs to the ten largest clones.

The receptor's source is a man aged 25 to 40 in good health. Recombination joined TRBV9 with TRBJ1-5; no D segment can be confidently identified. The source material was blood. The nucleotide sequence is TGTGCCAGCAGCCCCCATCGGGCGATTGGTCAGCCCCAGCATTTT. Its amino acids are CASSPHRAIGQPQHF.